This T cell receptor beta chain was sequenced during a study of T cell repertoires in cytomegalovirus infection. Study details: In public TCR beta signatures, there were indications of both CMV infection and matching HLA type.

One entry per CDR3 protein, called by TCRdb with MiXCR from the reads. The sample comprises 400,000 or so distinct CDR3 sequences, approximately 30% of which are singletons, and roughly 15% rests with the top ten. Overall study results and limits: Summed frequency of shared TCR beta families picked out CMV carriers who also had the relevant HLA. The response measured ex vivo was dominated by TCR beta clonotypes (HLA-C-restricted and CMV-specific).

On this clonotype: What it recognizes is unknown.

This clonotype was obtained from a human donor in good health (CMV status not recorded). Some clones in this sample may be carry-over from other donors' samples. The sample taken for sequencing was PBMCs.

This CDR3 is CASSPSHKEQYF. CDR3 DNA: TGTGCCAGCAGTCCCTCACACAAGGAGCAGTACTTC. The chain uses TRBV28 and TRBJ2-7; D call uncertain. CDR1 and CDR2 (germline): MDHEN, SYDVKM. CDR3 length equals 12 residues. The ends were cut back, 5 bases at V and 7 bases at J, with 12 bases in the middle.